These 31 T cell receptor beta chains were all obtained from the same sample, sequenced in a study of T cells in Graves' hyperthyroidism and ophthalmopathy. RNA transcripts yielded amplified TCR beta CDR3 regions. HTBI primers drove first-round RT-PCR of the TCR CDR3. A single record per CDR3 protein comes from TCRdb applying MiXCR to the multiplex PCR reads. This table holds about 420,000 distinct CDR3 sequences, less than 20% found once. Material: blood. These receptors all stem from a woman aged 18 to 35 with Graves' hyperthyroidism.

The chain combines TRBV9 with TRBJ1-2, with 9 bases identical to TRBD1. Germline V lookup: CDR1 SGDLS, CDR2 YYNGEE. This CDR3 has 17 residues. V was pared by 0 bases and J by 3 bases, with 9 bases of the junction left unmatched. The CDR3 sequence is CASSVGGLRQGDYGYTF. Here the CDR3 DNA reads TGTGCCAGCAGCGTAGGGGGTCTGAGACAGGGGGACTATGGCTACACCTTC.

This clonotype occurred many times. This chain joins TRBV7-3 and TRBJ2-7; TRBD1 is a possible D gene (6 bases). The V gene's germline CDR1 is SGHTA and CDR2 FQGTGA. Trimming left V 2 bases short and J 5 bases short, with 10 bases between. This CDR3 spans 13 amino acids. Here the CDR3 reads CASSLSRGNEQYF. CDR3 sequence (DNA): TGTGCCAGCAGCTTATCCAGGGGCAACGAGCAGTACTTC.

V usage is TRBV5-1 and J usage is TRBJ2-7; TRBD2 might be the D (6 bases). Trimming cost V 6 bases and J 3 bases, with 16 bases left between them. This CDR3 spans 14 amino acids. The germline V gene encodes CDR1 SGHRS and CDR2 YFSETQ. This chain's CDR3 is CASTSSGSDYEQYF. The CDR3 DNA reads TGCGCCAGCACGTCGAGCGGGTCTGACTACGAGCAGTACTTC.

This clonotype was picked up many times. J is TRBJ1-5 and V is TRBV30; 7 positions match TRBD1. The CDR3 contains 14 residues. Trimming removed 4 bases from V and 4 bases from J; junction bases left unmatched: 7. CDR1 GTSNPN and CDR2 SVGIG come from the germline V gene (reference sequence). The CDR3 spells CAWNSGQQNQPQHF. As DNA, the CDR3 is TGTGCCTGGAACTCGGGACAGCAAAATCAGCCCCAGCATTTT.

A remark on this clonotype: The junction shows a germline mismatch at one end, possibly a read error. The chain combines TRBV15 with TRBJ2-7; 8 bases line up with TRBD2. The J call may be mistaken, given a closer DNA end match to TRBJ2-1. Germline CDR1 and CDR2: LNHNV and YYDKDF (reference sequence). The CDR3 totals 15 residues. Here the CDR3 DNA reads TGTGCCACCGGCAGAGATTCGGGGGGGGCCTACGAGCAGTTCTTC. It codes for CATGRDSGGAYEQFF.

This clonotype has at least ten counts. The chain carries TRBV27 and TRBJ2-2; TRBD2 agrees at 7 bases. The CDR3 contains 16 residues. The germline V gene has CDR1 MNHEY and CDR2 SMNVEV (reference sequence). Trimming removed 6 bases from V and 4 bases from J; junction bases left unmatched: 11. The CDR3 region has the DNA TGTGCCAGCAGCCCGGGGGGTGGGCCCTTCACCGGGGAGCTGTTTTTT. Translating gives CASSPGGGPFTGELFF.

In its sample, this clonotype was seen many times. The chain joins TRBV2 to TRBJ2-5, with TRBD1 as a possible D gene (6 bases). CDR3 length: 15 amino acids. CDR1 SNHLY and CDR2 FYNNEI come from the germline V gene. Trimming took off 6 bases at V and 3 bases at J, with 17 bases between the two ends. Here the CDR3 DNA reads TGTGCCAGCAGCGCACCCCGGGACATGGAAGAGACCCAGTACTTC. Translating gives CASSAPRDMEETQYF.

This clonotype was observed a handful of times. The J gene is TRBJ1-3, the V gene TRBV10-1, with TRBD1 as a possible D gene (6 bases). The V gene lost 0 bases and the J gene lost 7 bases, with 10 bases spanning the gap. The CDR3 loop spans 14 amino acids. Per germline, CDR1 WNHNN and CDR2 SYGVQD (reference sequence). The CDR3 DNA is TGCGCCAGCAGTGAGTCGAAAGGGGGGAACACCATATATTTT. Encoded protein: CASSESKGGNTIYF.

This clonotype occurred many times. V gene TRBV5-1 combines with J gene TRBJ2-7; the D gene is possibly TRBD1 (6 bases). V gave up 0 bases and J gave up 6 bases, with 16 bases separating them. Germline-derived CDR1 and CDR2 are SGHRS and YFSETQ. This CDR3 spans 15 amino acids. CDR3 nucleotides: TGCGCCAGCAGCTTGGTCTTGGGCAGGGGCTCCGAGCAGTACTTC. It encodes CASSLVLGRGSEQYF.

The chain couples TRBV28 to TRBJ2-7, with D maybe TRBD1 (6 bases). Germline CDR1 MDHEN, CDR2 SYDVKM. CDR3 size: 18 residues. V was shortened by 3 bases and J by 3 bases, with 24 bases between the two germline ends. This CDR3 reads CASSFAGTFHVGIYEQYF. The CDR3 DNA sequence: TGTGCCAGCAGTTTTGCCGGGACATTCCATGTTGGGATCTACGAGCAGTACTTC.

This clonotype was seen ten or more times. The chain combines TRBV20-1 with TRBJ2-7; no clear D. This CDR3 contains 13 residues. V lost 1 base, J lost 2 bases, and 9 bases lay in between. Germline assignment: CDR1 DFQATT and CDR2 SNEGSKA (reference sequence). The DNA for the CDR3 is TGCAGTGCTAGAGGGGAAGTTGCCTACGAGCAGTACTTC. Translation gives CSARGEVAYEQYF.

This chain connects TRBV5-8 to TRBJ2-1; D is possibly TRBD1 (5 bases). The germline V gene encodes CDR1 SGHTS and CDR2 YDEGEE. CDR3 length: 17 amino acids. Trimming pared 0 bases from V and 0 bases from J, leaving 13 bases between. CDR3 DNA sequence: TGTGCCAGCAGCTTGGCGATCGACAGCCACTCCTACAATGAGCAGTTCTTC. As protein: CASSLAIDSHSYNEQFF.

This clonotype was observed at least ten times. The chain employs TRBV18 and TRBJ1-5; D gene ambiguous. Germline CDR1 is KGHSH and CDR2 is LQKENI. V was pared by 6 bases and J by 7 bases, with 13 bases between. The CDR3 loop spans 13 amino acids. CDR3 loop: CASSPSVDQPQHF. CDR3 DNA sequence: TGTGCCAGCTCCCCCTCTGTGGACCAGCCCCAGCATTTT.

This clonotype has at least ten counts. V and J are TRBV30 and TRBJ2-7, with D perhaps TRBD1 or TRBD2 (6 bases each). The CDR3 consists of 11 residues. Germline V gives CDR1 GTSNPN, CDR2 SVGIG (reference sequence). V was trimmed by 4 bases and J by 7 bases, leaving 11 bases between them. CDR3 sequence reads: CAWNRAGEQYF. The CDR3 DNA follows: TGTGCCTGGAACAGGGCGGGGGAGCAGTACTTC.

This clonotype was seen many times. The CDR3 region is CASTLGRPYGYTF. In DNA form, the CDR3 reads TGTGCCAGTACCCTGGGACGGCCCTATGGCTACACCTTC. The J gene is TRBJ1-2, the V gene TRBV28; D may be TRBD1 (5 bases). CDR1 and CDR2 from the germline V gene are MDHEN and SYDVKM. This CDR3 is 13 amino acids long. V lost 9 bases and J lost 4, with 15 bases in between.

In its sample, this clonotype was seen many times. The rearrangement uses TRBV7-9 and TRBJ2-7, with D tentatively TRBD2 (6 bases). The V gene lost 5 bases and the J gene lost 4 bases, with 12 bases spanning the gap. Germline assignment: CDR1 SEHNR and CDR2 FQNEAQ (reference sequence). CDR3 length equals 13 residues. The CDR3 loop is CASSRELPYEQYF. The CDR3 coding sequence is TGTGCCAGCAGCCGGGAGCTCCCGTACGAGCAGTACTTC.

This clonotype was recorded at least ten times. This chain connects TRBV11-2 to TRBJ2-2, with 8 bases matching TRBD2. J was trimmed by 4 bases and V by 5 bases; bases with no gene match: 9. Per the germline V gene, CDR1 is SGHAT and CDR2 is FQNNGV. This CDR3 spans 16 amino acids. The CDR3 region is CASSPSAGGGTGELFF. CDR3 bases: TGTGCCAGCAGCCCTTCTGCGGGAGGCGGCACCGGGGAGCTGTTTTTT.

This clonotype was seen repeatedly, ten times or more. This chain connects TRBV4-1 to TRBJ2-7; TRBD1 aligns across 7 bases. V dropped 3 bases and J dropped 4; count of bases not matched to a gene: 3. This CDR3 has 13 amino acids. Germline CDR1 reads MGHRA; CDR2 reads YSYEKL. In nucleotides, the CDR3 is TGCGCCAGCAGCCAGGACAGGACATACGAGCAGTACTTC. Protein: CASSQDRTYEQYF.

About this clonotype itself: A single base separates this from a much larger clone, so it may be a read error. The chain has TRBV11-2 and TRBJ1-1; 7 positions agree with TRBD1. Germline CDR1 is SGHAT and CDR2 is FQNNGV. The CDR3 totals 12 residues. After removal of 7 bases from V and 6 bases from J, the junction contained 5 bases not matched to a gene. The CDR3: CASNRGFSEAFF. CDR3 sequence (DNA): TGTGCCAGCAACAGGGGTTTCTCTGAAGCTTTCTTT.

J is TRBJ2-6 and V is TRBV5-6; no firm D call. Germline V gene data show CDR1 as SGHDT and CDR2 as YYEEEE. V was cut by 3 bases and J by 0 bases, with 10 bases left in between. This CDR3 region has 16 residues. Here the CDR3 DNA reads TGTGCCAGCAGCTCCGGAGTGGGCTCTGGGGCCAACGTCCTGACTTTC. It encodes CASSSGVGSGANVLTF.

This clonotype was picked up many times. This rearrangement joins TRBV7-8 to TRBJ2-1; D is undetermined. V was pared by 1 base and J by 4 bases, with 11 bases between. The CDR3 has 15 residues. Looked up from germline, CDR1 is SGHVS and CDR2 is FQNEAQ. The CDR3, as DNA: TGTGCCAGCAGCTTAGTGTACCAGCTTTACAATGAGCAGTTCTTC. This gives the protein CASSLVYQLYNEQFF.

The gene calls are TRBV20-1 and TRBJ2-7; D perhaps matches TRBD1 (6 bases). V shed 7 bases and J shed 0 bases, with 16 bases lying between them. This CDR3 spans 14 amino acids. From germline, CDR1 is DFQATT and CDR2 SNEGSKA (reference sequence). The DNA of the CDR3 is TGCAGTGGGACCAGGGGCGATAGCTCCTACGAGCAGTACTTC. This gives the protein CSGTRGDSSYEQYF.

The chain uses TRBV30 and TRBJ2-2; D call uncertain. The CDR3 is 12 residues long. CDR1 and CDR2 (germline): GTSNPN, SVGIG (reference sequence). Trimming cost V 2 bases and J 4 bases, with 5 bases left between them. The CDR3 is CAWSSVTGELFF. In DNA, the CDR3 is TGTGCCTGGAGTTCCGTCACCGGGGAGCTGTTTTTT.

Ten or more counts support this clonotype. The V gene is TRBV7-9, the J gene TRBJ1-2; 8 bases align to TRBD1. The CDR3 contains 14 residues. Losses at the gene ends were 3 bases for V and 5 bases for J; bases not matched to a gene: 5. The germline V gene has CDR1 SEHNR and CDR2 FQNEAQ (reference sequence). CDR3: CASSFGTGPYGYTF. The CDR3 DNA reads TGTGCCAGCAGCTTTGGGACAGGACCGTATGGCTACACCTTC.

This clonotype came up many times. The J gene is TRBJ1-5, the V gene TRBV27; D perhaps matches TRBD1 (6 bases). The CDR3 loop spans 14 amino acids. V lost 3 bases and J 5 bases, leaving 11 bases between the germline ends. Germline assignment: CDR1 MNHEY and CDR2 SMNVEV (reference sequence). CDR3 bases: TGTGCCAGCAGTTTTTGGGGGGGCGATCAGCCCCAGCATTTT. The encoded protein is CASSFWGGDQPQHF.

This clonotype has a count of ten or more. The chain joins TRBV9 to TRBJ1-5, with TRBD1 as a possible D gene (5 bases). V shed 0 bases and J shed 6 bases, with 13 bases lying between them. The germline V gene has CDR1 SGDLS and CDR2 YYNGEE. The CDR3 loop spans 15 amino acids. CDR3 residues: CASSVGGGGIQPQHF. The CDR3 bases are TGTGCCAGCAGCGTAGGGGGGGGGGGGATTCAGCCCCAGCATTTT.

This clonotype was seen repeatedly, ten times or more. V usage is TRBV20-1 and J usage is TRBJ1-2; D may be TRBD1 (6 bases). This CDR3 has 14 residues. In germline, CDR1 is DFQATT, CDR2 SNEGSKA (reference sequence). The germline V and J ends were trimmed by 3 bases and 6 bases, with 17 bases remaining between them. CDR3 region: CSARAPGQRDGYTF. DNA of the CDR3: TGCAGTGCTAGGGCTCCGGGACAAAGGGATGGCTACACCTTC.

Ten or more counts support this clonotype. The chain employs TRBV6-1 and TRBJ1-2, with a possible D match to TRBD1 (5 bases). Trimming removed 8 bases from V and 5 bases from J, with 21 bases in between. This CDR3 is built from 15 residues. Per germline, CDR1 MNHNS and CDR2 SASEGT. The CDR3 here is CASHQGGAGVYGYTF. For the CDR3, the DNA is TGTGCCAGCCATCAGGGAGGAGCGGGCGTTTATGGCTACACCTTC.

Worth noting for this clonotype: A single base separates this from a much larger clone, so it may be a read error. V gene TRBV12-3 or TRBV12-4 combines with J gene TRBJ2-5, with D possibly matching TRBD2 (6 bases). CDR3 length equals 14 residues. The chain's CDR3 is CASSSLGGDATQHF. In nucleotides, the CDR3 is TGTGCCAGCAGTTCGCTCGGAGGGGACGCGACCCAGCACTTC.

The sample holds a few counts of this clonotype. The CDR3 coding sequence is TGTGCCAGCACGACAAAAAACATTCAGTACTTC. This translates into CASTTKNIQYF. The chain is built from TRBV6-1 and TRBJ2-4; D remains ambiguous. Germline-derived CDR1 and CDR2 are MNHNS and SASEGT. The ends were cut back, 7 bases at V and 4 bases at J, with 5 bases in the middle. CDR3 size: 11 residues.

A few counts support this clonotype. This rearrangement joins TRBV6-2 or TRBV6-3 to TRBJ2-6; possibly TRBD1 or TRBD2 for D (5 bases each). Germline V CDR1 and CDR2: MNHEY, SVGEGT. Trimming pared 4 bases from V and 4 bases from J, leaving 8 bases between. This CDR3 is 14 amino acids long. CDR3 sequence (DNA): TGTGCCAGCAGTTCAGAGGGGGGGGCCAACGTCCTGACTTTC. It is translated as CASSSEGGANVLTF.